The T cell receptor (beta chain) under discussion was sequenced for a study of shared clonotypes between healthy human individuals. In germline, CDR1 is SGHVS, CDR2 FQNEAQ. This CDR3 spans 16 amino acids. V lost 10 bases, J lost 5 bases, and 24 bases lay in between. Study findings and constraints: Generally, naive subsets (rather than memory subsets) showed larger estimated richness.

Comment on this clone: The antigen is unknown.

The protocol was immunoSEQ multiplex PCR, while the TCRdb copy is restricted to in-frame clones and leaves out a portion. Among 1.5 million to 1.9 million clones listed, nearly 99% were seen once. The specimen sequenced was naive CD4+ T cells sorted from blood. Subset described: CD45RA+ positively selected. The chain joins TRBV7-8 to TRBJ2-1; no clear D. This clonotype was obtained from a man aged 25-45 years in good health. CDR3 sequence: CAIRQAKKGFNNEQFF. CDR3 sequence (DNA): TGTGCCATCAGACAAGCCAAGAAAGGTTTTAACAATGAGCAGTTCTTC.